Here is one T cell receptor beta chain with its context. This CDR3 contains 12 residues. The V and J ends lost 8 bases and 4 bases respectively, with 9 bases between them. The germline gives CDR1 LNHDA, CDR2 SQIVND (reference sequence). The record originates from a study of blood T cell repertoires in COVID-19. Study background: Italy, Spain and the United States were the sources of the convalescent and acute COVID-19 samples.

The assay was immunoSEQ multiplex PCR, and TCRdb's table has in-frame clones only and misses some. This sample carries about 280,000 clones, approximately 90% of them seen once, and the ten largest clones take less than 3.5%. Participant ages covered about 18 to 90 years across approximately 25 US areas. Participant reports of clinical history set cohort assignment. In the 2 weeks before study entry, exposed participants met a COVID-19 case, which was PCR-confirmed or clinician-diagnosed. The origin of this receptor is a middle-aged man who had been exposed to COVID-19. J is TRBJ1-5 and V is TRBV19; no definite D call. Sequenced material: PBMCs or T cells enriched from blood (not recorded which). The CDR3 sequence is CASVDGNQPQHF. The CDR3 bases are TGTGCCAGTGTAGACGGGAATCAGCCCCAGCATTTT.